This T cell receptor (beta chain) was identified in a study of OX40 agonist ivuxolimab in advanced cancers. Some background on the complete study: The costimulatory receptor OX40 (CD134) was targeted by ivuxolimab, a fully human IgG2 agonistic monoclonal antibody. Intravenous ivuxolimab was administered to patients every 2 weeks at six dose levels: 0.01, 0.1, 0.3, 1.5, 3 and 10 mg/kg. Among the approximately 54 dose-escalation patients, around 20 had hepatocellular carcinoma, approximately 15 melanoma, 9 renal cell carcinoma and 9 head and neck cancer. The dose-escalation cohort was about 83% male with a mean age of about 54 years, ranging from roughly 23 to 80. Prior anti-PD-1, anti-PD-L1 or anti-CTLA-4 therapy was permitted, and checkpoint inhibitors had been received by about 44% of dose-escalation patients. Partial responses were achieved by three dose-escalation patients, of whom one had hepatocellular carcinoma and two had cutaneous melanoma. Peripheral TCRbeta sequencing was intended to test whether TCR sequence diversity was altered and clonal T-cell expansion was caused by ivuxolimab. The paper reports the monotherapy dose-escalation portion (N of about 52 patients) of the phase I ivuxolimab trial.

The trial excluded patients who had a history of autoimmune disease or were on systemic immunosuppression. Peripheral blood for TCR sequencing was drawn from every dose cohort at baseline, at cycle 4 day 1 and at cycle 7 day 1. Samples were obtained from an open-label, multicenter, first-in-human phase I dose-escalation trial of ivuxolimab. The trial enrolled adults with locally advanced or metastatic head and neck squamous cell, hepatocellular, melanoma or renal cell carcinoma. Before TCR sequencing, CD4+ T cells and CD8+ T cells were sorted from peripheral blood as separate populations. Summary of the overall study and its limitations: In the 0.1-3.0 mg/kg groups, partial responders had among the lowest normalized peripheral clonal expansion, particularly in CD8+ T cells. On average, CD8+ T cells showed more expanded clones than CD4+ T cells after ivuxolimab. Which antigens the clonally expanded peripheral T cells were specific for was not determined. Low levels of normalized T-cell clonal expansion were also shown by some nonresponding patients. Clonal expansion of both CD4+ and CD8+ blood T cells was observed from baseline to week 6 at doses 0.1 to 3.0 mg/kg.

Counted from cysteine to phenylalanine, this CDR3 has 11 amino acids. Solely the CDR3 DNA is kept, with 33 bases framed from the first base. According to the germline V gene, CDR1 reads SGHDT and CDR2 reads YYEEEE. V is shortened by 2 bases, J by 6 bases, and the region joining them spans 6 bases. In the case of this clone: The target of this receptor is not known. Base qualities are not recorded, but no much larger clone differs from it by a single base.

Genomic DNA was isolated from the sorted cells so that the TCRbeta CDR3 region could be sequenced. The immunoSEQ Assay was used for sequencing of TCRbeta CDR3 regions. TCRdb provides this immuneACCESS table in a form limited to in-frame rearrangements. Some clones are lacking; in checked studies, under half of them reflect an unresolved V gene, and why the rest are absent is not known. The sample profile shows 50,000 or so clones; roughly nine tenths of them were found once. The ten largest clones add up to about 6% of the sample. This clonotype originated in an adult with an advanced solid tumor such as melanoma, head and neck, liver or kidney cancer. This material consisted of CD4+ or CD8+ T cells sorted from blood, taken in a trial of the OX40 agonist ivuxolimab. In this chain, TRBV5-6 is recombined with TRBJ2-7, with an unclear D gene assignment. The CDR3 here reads CASSLMGEQYF. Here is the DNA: TGTGCCAGCAGCTTAATGGGCGAGCAGTACTTC.